Listed here are 13 T cell receptor beta chains from one sample, sequenced in a study of tumor-infiltrating lymphocytes in oesophageal squamous cell carcinoma. MiXCR, run by TCRdb on the PCR reads, gives a single entry per CDR3 protein. The sample lists about 9,600 distinct CDR3 sequences, roughly 53% occurring once. The sample was esophageal tumor tissue. These receptors were taken from a female donor with esophageal squamous cell carcinoma.

On this clonotype: At one end the junction does not follow the germline gene, possibly because of a read error. V gene TRBV7-6 combines with J gene TRBJ2-1, with unresolved D. The J call may be incorrect, as the DNA end agrees better with TRBJ2-5. Germline CDR1 is SGHVS and CDR2 is FNYEAQ. CDR3 length: 13 amino acids. In DNA, the CDR3 is TGTGCCAACAGCTTAAGGCAGAAAGAGACCCAGTACTTC. Amino acid sequence: CANSLRQKETQYF.

This chain joins TRBV12-5 and TRBJ2-5, with 13 bases aligning to TRBD2. The last part of the DNA fits TRBJ2-1 better; the J call may be wrong. The CDR3 totals 15 residues. CDR1 is LGHNT and CDR2 is FRNRAP in the germline V gene. CDR3 DNA sequence: TGTGCTAGTGGTTTAGGGACTAGCGGGACCGATGAGCAGTTCTTC. Amino acid sequence: CASGLGTSGTDEQFF.

Concerning this clonotype: As the CDR3 is not closed by the conserved phenylalanine or tryptophan, this likely results from a read error. No DNA is shown, since the ends of the CDR3 on it are uncertain; the CDR3 is the one TCRdb lists. This chain joins TRBV27 and TRBJ2-3; the tabulated D call, TRBD1, remains unverified against the DNA. Germline-derived CDR1 and CDR2 are MNHEY and SMNVEV (reference sequence). With termini counted, the CDR3 has 16 amino acids. The CDR3 here is CASSLGQVPNEQFFGP.

In its sample, this clonotype was seen once. The chain uses TRBV7-2 and TRBJ2-3; 8 bases are shared with TRBD1. This CDR3 has 14 amino acids. V dropped 5 bases and J dropped 4; count of bases not matched to a gene: 5. Germline lookup yields CDR1 SGHTA and CDR2 FQGNSA. CDR3: CASSTDRGADTQYF. The CDR3 DNA reads TGTGCCAGCAGCACCGACAGGGGTGCAGATACGCAGTATTTT. The variable domain in full, with the rest retrieved from reference TRBV7-2 and TRBJ2-3, is GAGVSQSPSNKVTEKGKDVELRCDPISGHTALYWYRQSLGQGLEFLIYFQGNSAPDKSGLPSDRFSAERTGGSVSTLTIQRTQQEDSAVYLCASSTDRGADTQYFGPGTRLTVL.

Details on this clonotype: Because the CDR3's place on the DNA is in doubt, the DNA is left out and the CDR3 is given as listed by TCRdb. The genes are TRBV7-4 and TRBJ2-3; the table assigns TRBD2, which was not confirmed against the DNA. The CDR3 sequence runs 17 residues, both termini included. Germline V gene sequence: CDR1 SGHVT, CDR2 SQSDAQ. The CDR3 sequence is CAPTKLAGFPRDPVLRF.

This chain links TRBV5-6 with TRBJ2-5; D possibly matches TRBD1 or TRBD2 (6 bases each). The CDR3 is 14 residues long. Germline values: CDR1 SGHDT, CDR2 YYEEEE. Deletions cut 4 bases from V and 5 bases from J, with 15 bases between. The CDR3 DNA reads TGTGCCAGCAGCCGTCCGGGGGCAATTGAGACCCAGTACTTC. As protein: CASSRPGAIETQYF.

V is TRBV6-2 or TRBV6-3 and J is TRBJ2-7; TRBD1 or TRBD2 may be the D gene (6 bases each). Gene TRBJ2-1 matches the end of the DNA better, so the J call may be wrong. The CDR3 is 14 amino acids. CDR1 and CDR2 from the germline V gene are MNHEY and SVGEGT. The CDR3 loop reads CASSYSRRGDEQFF. DNA of the CDR3: TGTGCCAGCAGTTACTCGAGGAGGGGGGATGAGCAGTTCTTC.

The chain uses TRBV24-1 and TRBJ2-5, with D perhaps TRBD1 or TRBD2 (5 bases each). V lost 1 base, J lost 11 bases, and 22 bases lay in between. Per the germline V gene, CDR1 is KGHDR and CDR2 is SFDVKD. This CDR3 is built from 16 residues. The CDR3 DNA reads as TGTGCCACCAGTGATTTTCGAGGGACCTTCACAGATACGCAGTACTTC. Residues: CATSDFRGTFTDTQYF.

V gene TRBV10-3 combines with J gene TRBJ1-1; TRBD1 might be the D (5 bases). The CDR3 contains 14 residues. Per germline, CDR1 ENHRY and CDR2 SYGVKD. V dropped 4 bases and J dropped 4 bases, with 13 bases sitting between them. In DNA, the CDR3 is TGTGCCATCAGTGCCTGGGGGACTGGCACTGAAGCTTTCTTT. It yields the protein CAISAWGTGTEAFF.

As concerns this clonotype: One junction end disagrees with the germline gene, perhaps due to a read error. V and J are TRBV7-2 and TRBJ1-1; no reliable D call. The CDR3 has 14 residues. The germline gives CDR1 SGHTA, CDR2 FQGNSA. CDR3 nucleotide sequence: TGTGCCAGCAGCTTAACAGAAAGTTTTAGCAAAAAGTACTTT. Translated: CASSLTESFSKKYF. The complete variable domain, with remaining parts taken from reference TRBV7-2 and TRBJ1-1, reads GAGVSQSPSNKVTEKGKDVELRCDPISGHTALYWYRQSLGQGLEFLIYFQGNSAPDKSGLPSDRFSAERTGGSVSTLTIQRTQQEDSAVYLCASSLTESFSKKYFGQGTRLTVV.

The chain is built from TRBV5-1 and TRBJ1-1; tentatively, D is TRBD1 (6 bases). Germline CDR1 SGHRS, CDR2 YFSETQ. The CDR3 loop spans 14 amino acids. V was cut by 5 bases and J by 1 base, with 12 bases left in between. CDR3 DNA sequence: TGCGCCAGCAGGGTCTGGACAGCGAACACTGAAGCTTTCTTT. Protein sequence: CASRVWTANTEAFF.

The chain couples TRBV7-6 to TRBJ1-5; D is unresolved. The CDR3 runs 15 residues. Germline CDR1 reads SGHVS; CDR2 reads FNYEAQ. The germline V and J ends were trimmed by 5 bases and 1 base, with 12 bases remaining between them. CDR3 residues: CASSPTDASNQPQHF. DNA for the CDR3: TGTGCCAGCAGCCCGACTGACGCAAGCAATCAGCCCCAGCATTTT.

For the CDR3, the DNA is TGTGCCAGCAGCCCCGAGGCGCGTTCCGAGGAGCTGTTTTTT. This codes for CASSPEARSEELFF. This sequence joins TRBV7-9 and TRBJ2-2, with D unclear. V was clipped by 5 bases and J by 10 bases, with 17 bases between them. CDR3 size: 14 residues. Germline V gene data show CDR1 as SEHNR and CDR2 as FQNEAQ (reference sequence).